The 32 T cell receptor beta chains given below trace back to one sample, sequenced in a study of T cells in Graves' hyperthyroidism and ophthalmopathy. Amplification targeted TCR beta CDR3 regions from RNA transcripts. When the TCR CDR3 underwent first-round RT-PCR, the HTBI primer set was used. From the multiplex PCR reads, TCRdb called clonotypes with MiXCR, one entry per CDR3 protein. The sample lists approximately 520,000 distinct CDR3 sequences; about a fifth were seen once. The sample taken for sequencing was blood. All receptors come from a man aged 18 to 30 with Graves' hyperthyroidism.

The chain uses TRBV2 and TRBJ1-5, with no clear D. This CDR3 contains 14 residues. In germline, CDR1 is SNHLY, CDR2 FYNNEI. The V end was cut by 3 bases, the J end by 1 base, with 7 bases between. The DNA of the CDR3 is TGTGCCAGCAGTGAGGACCAGAGCAATCAGCCCCAGCATTTT. This codes for CASSEDQSNQPQHF.

V gene TRBV28 combines with J gene TRBJ1-3, with D possibly matching TRBD1 (6 bases). Germline CDR1 MDHEN, CDR2 SYDVKM. The CDR3 runs to 15 residues. V was clipped by 2 bases and J by 2 bases, with 10 bases between them. CDR3 in amino acids: CASSLPTGTGNTIYF. The CDR3, as DNA: TGTGCCAGCAGTTTACCAACAGGGACTGGAAACACCATATATTTT. Based on the CDR3 plus reference TRBV28 and TRBJ1-3, the full variable domain is DVKVTQSSRYLVKRTGEKVFLECVQDMDHENMFWYRQDPGLGLRLIYFSYDVKMKEKGDIPEGYSVSREKKERFSLILESASTNQTSMYLCASSLPTGTGNTIYFGEGSWLTVV.

Turning to this clonotype: A much larger clone is a single base away; this may be a read error. This sequence joins TRBV6-1 and TRBJ2-7, with 7 bases identical to TRBD1. J lost 0 bases, V lost 5 bases, and 10 bases had no gene match. Germline V gives CDR1 MNHNS, CDR2 SASEGT. This CDR3 contains 16 residues. CDR3 sequence (DNA): TGTGCCAGCAGTATAGAAGGGGGCTTGGGCTCCTACGAGCAGTACTTC. As protein: CASSIEGGLGSYEQYF.

This clonotype was observed many times. This chain joins TRBV29-1 and TRBJ1-3; no firm D call. CDR1 and CDR2 from the germline V gene are SQVTM and ANQGSEA. The CDR3 consists of 11 residues. Trimming left V 7 bases short and J 3 bases short, with 7 bases between. For the CDR3, the DNA is TGCAGCGCCGGATATGGAAACACCATATATTTT. Amino acids: CSAGYGNTIYF.

About this clonotype itself: The junction shows a germline mismatch at one end, possibly a read error. The chain uses TRBV6-1 and TRBJ2-4; the D is unclear. Looked up from germline, CDR1 is MNHNS and CDR2 is SASEGT. The CDR3 consists of 14 residues. This CDR3 is CASSEFWNQNIKYF. CDR3 DNA: TGTGCCAGCAGTGAGTTCTGGAACCAAAACATTAAGTACTTC.

The rearrangement joins TRBV12-3 or TRBV12-4 to TRBJ2-4; D gene uncertain. The CDR3 loop spans 14 amino acids. V gave up 6 bases and J gave up 2 bases, with 11 bases separating them. CDR3 protein: CASSRRGTKNIQYF. In nucleotides, the CDR3 is TGTGCCAGCAGCAGGAGAGGAACCAAAAACATTCAGTACTTC.

This clonotype was observed many times. The DNA of the CDR3 is TGTGCCACCAGTGACCTATCGACAGGGATGGAGACCCAGTACTTC. Translation: CATSDLSTGMETQYF. The chain combines TRBV24-1 with TRBJ2-5; 7 positions agree with TRBD1. The CDR3 covers 15 residues. The V gene's germline CDR1 is KGHDR and CDR2 SFDVKD. Unmatched junction bases numbered 9, after V lost 4 bases and J lost 5 bases.

This clonotype showed up many times. The chain combines TRBV12-3 or TRBV12-4 with TRBJ1-1; D unresolved. The CDR3 covers 13 residues. Trimming stripped 4 bases from V and 2 bases from J, with 8 bases between. The CDR3: CASSSRKNTEAFF. The CDR3 region has the DNA TGTGCCAGCAGTTCTCGGAAAAACACTGAAGCTTTCTTT.

In this sample, this clonotype turned up many times. The chain has TRBV10-3 and TRBJ1-5; D gene uncertain. Trimming pared 0 bases from V and 9 bases from J, leaving 15 bases between. Germline V gene sequence: CDR1 ENHRY, CDR2 SYGVKD. The CDR3 is made up of 15 amino acids. The CDR3 bases are TGTGCCATCAGTGAGTCCCCGACTAGTCTTTGGCCCCAGCATTTT. It specifies CAISESPTSLWPQHF.

This chain connects TRBV6-1 to TRBJ2-7; D may be TRBD1 or TRBD2 (5 bases each). The CDR3 length is 13 residues. Germline CDR1 reads MNHNS; CDR2 reads SASEGT. V lost 8 bases to trimming and J lost 4 bases, with 15 bases between them. CDR3 bases: TGTGCCAGCTCCAGGGACGCGCTATACGAGCAGTACTTC. Translated: CASSRDALYEQYF.

The V call is TRBV20-1, the J call TRBJ1-1, with D possibly matching TRBD1 (6 bases). CDR3 length equals 14 residues. Trimming removed 3 bases at V and 3 bases at J, with 14 bases between. The germline V gene encodes CDR1 DFQATT and CDR2 SNEGSKA (reference sequence). The CDR3 region is CSASGTGRDTEAFF. The CDR3 nucleotides are TGCAGTGCTAGCGGAACAGGGAGAGACACTGAAGCTTTCTTT.

The chain links TRBV28 to TRBJ2-4, with D uncertain. The CDR3 contains 12 residues. Trimming cost V 4 bases and J 2 bases, with 3 bases left between them. The germline gives CDR1 MDHEN, CDR2 SYDVKM. CDR3 coding DNA: TGTGCCAGCAGTTATTCCAAAAACATTCAGTACTTC. As protein: CASSYSKNIQYF.

This clonotype was seen at least ten times. V gene TRBV12-3 or TRBV12-4 combines with J gene TRBJ1-1, with unresolved D. The CDR3 spans 14 residues. With 2 bases removed from V and 4 bases from J, the gap between germline ends came to 11 bases. The CDR3 nucleotides are TGTGCCAGCAGTTTAAGCTCCCGGGGCACTGAAGCTTTCTTT. This codes for CASSLSSRGTEAFF.

V gene TRBV6-5 combines with J gene TRBJ2-7, with 9 bases matching TRBD1. Trimming removed 2 bases from V and 4 bases from J; junction bases left unmatched: 6. Germline CDR1 and CDR2: MNHEY and SVGAGI. The CDR3 spans 15 residues. The CDR3 region is CASSYATGGTYEQYF. The CDR3 nucleotides are TGTGCCAGCAGTTACGCTACAGGGGGCACATACGAGCAGTACTTC.

The table lists this clonotype with many counts. The gene calls are TRBV6-5 and TRBJ1-3, with D perhaps TRBD1 (5 bases). Germline loops: CDR1 MNHEY, CDR2 SVGAGI. V gave up 6 bases and J gave up 8 bases, with 14 bases separating them. The CDR3 has 13 residues. CDR3 nucleotide sequence: TGTGCCAGCAGCCCAGGGCCCGGGGACACCATATATTTT. Translated, it gives CASSPGPGDTIYF.

This clonotype was seen ten or more times. The chain joins TRBV7-2 to TRBJ2-7, with D perhaps matching TRBD2 (5 bases). This CDR3 spans 15 amino acids. Per germline, CDR1 SGHTA and CDR2 FQGNSA. V was trimmed by 4 bases and J by 6 bases, leaving 19 bases between them. CDR3 sequence (DNA): TGTGCCAGCAGCTCCCTCAGCGGAGTCCCGCTCGAGCAGTACTTC. This encodes CASSSLSGVPLEQYF. The full variable domain, rest sourced from reference TRBV7-2 and TRBJ2-7, is GAGVSQSPSNKVTEKGKDVELRCDPISGHTALYWYRQSLGQGLEFLIYFQGNSAPDKSGLPSDRFSAERTGGSVSTLTIQRTQQEDSAVYLCASSSLSGVPLEQYFGPGTRLTVT.

This clonotype was seen ten or more times. The rearrangement uses TRBV11-2 and TRBJ2-2; TRBD2 matches at 12 bases. The germline gives CDR1 SGHAT, CDR2 FQNNGV. Trimming removed 3 bases from V and 7 bases from J; junction bases left unmatched: 6. There are 16 residues in the CDR3. CDR3 in amino acids: CASSFLAGGPIGELFF. CDR3 nucleotide sequence: TGTGCCAGCAGCTTCCTAGCGGGGGGGCCAATCGGGGAGCTGTTTTTT.

This clonotype was recorded at least ten times. The rearrangement joins TRBV6-1 to TRBJ1-1; D gene uncertain. Germline V gene sequence: CDR1 MNHNS, CDR2 SASEGT. The CDR3 extends over 13 amino acids. V was pared by 6 bases and J by 1 base, with 9 bases between. The CDR3 region has the DNA TGTGCCAGCAGACGCAGACGGAACACTGAAGCTTTCTTT. This translates into CASRRRRNTEAFF.

This clonotype was observed at least ten times. This chain joins TRBV10-2 and TRBJ1-3, with D possibly TRBD1 on 6 matching bases. The V gene's germline CDR1 is WSHSY and CDR2 SAAADI. The CDR3 length is 15 residues. The V gene lost 4 bases and the J gene lost 4 bases, with 14 bases spanning the gap. For the CDR3, the DNA is TGCGCCAGCAGTGGCGGGGCGACAGGCGGAAACACCATATATTTT. Translation: CASSGGATGGNTIYF.

This clonotype was seen only once. The gene calls are TRBV9 and TRBJ2-5; 7 bases match TRBD1. Germline CDR1 SGDLS, CDR2 YYNGEE. J gave up 3 bases and V 4 bases, and 6 bases lay outside the gene matches. The CDR3 runs to 14 residues. CDR3 in DNA: TGTGCCAGCAGCTCGCACAGGGGAGAAGAGACCCAGTACTTC. This translates into CASSSHRGEETQYF.

The rearrangement joins TRBV7-3 to TRBJ2-6; no clear D. The CDR3 is 15 residues long. The germline gives CDR1 SGHTA, CDR2 FQGTGA. V was pared by 1 base and J by 2 bases, with 6 bases between. In DNA form, the CDR3 reads TGTGCCAGCAGCTTAAAAGGGACTGGGGCCAACGTCCTGACTTTC. It is translated as CASSLKGTGANVLTF.

This clonotype was observed a handful of times. This chain uses TRBV12-3 or TRBV12-4 with TRBJ2-7; TRBD1 agrees at 8 bases. With V trimmed by 3 bases and J by 2 bases, 6 bases remained unmatched. The CDR3 runs 15 residues. The chain's CDR3 is CASSLLRTGTYEQYF. The CDR3 DNA sequence: TGTGCCAGCAGTTTGTTAAGGACAGGGACCTACGAGCAGTACTTC.

In its sample, this clonotype was seen many times. V and J are TRBV19 and TRBJ1-1; no definite D call. The V end lost 5 bases, the J end lost 8 bases, and 15 bases lay between the germline ends. Per the germline V gene, CDR1 is LNHDA and CDR2 is SQIVND (reference sequence). The CDR3 sequence is 13 residues long. Written as DNA, the CDR3 is TGTGCCAGTAGTCCTACCGTGCAGGCAGAAGCTTTCTTT. Protein product: CASSPTVQAEAFF. The full variable domain, its missing parts supplied by reference TRBV19 and TRBJ1-1, is DGGITQSPKYLFRKEGQNVTLSCEQNLNHDAMYWYRQDPGQGLRLIYYSQIVNDFQKGDIAEGYSVSREKKESFPLTVTSAQKNPTAFYLCASSPTVQAEAFFGQGTRLTVV.

This chain connects TRBV12-3 or TRBV12-4 to TRBJ1-1; TRBD1 aligns across 8 bases. Trimming at V came to 2 bases and at J to 3 bases, leaving 14 bases not matched to a gene. This CDR3 spans 18 amino acids. This CDR3 reads CASSLWAGGYEMDTEAFF. In DNA, the CDR3 is TGTGCCAGCAGTTTATGGGCAGGGGGCTACGAGATGGACACTGAAGCTTTCTTT.

This clonotype was recorded many times. The rearrangement links TRBV2 to TRBJ2-2; D not resolved. CDR1 and CDR2 (germline): SNHLY, FYNNEI. Trimming pared 3 bases from V and 1 base from J, leaving 3 bases between. CDR3 length equals 13 residues. The CDR3: CASSEWNTGELFF. The CDR3 nucleotides read TGTGCCAGCAGTGAGTGGAACACCGGGGAGCTGTTTTTT. Full variable domain (rest looked up from reference TRBV2 and TRBJ2-2): EPEVTQTPSHQVTQMGQEVILRCVPISNHLYFYWYRQILGQKVEFLVSFYNNEISEKSEIFDDQFSVERPDGSNFTLKIRSTKLEDSAMYFCASSEWNTGELFFGEGSRLTVL.

This clonotype was counted at least ten times. The chain uses TRBV27 and TRBJ2-7; D tentatively reads TRBD1 or TRBD2 (7 bases each). Trimming pared 3 bases from V and 3 bases from J, leaving 15 bases between. The CDR3 sequence is 15 residues long. CDR1 is MNHEY, CDR2 SMNVEV, per germline (reference sequence). CDR3 sequence reads: CASSLRSGGGYEQYF. Here the CDR3 DNA reads TGTGCCAGCAGTTTGAGGTCAGGGGGGGGCTACGAGCAGTACTTC.

This clonotype was seen ten or more times. The rearrangement uses TRBV7-8 and TRBJ2-7; the D call may be TRBD1 or TRBD2 (6 bases each). V was clipped by 4 bases and J by 1 base, with 14 bases between them. The CDR3 is made up of 15 amino acids. CDR1 is SGHVS and CDR2 is FQNEAQ in the germline V gene. The CDR3 here is CASSSGRGVSYEQYF. The CDR3, as DNA: TGTGCCAGCAGCTCCGGTAGGGGGGTATCCTACGAGCAGTACTTC.

This clonotype has at least ten counts. V gene TRBV28 combines with J gene TRBJ1-1; weak D call: TRBD1 (5 bases). V shed 3 bases and J shed 4 bases, with 9 bases lying between them. CDR1 is MDHEN, CDR2 SYDVKM, per germline. CDR3 size: 13 residues. Written as DNA, the CDR3 is TGTGCCAGCAGTTTTCGGGGGTCCACTGAAGCTTTCTTT. Protein: CASSFRGSTEAFF.

The chain links TRBV24-1 to TRBJ2-5; 12 bases match TRBD2. The germline V gene has CDR1 KGHDR and CDR2 SFDVKD. The junction had 3 bases not matched to a gene; V was cut back by 3 bases and J by 5 bases. This CDR3 is built from 15 residues. The CDR3 sequence: CATSDRTSGVETQYF. The CDR3 nucleotides read TGTGCCACCAGTGATCGGACTAGCGGGGTGGAGACCCAGTACTTC.

This clonotype was observed a few times. The gene calls are TRBV6-1 and TRBJ1-2; D call uncertain. The CDR3 has 13 residues. Trimming removed 4 bases from V and 6 bases from J, with 12 bases in between. The V gene's germline CDR1 is MNHNS and CDR2 SASEGT. CDR3 nucleotide sequence: TGTGCCAGCAGTGTAGGGTCCTGGGATGGCTACACCTTC. Amino acid sequence: CASSVGSWDGYTF.

A note on this clonotype: A read error may account for a junction end that differs from germline. This sequence joins TRBV28 and TRBJ2-4; perhaps TRBD2 as D (5 bases). Per germline, CDR1 MDHEN and CDR2 SYDVKM. The CDR3 sequence is 17 residues long. The CDR3 DNA reads as TGTGCCAGCAGTTTAAAGTTGGTGGAGCTAGCCAAAAACATTAAGTACTTC. Translation: CASSLKLVELAKNIKYF.

The chain combines TRBV29-1 with TRBJ1-2; a possible D gene is TRBD1 (6 bases). The CDR3 loop spans 13 amino acids. Germline loops: CDR1 SQVTM, CDR2 ANQGSEA. With 6 bases removed from V and 4 bases from J, the gap between germline ends came to 15 bases. Written as DNA, the CDR3 is TGCAGCGTCTCGGGGGGCGCCGGCTATGGCTACACCTTC. Protein sequence: CSVSGGAGYGYTF.